Sequencing of this T cell receptor (beta chain) was carried out in a study of CD8+CD57+ T cells in acquired aplastic anemia. Details on this clonotype: Its antigen is undetermined.

V lost 5 bases and J lost 1, with 14 bases in between. This CDR3 is built from 16 residues. The germline V gene has CDR1 KGHDR and CDR2 SFDVKD. Whole-study results and caveats: Shared by patients and controls, approximately 28 CD8+ CDR3s were abundant in patients. Controls and patients did not differ significantly in CD8+ Simpson's diversity.

Investigators profiled TCR beta VDJ and CDR3 from genomic DNA template. A single record per CDR3 protein comes from TCRdb applying MiXCR to the reads. The table includes about 210,000 distinct CDR3 sequences, about 59% detected once. The clonotype comes from a human donor in good health. The sequencing input was sorted CD4+, CD8+, or CD8+CD57+ T cells (not recorded which) from PBMCs. The chain recombines TRBV24-1 with TRBJ2-1; D is ambiguous. This CDR3 reads CATSAPAGRSYNEQFF. Here the CDR3 DNA reads TGTGCCACCAGTGCTCCTGCAGGTCGGTCCTACAATGAGCAGTTCTTC.